The T cell receptor beta chain described here comes from a study of CXCR3-negative and CXCR3-positive naive CD8 T cells (dated by TCRdb to the late 2010s). Concerning the study at large: In total, 110 million to 150 million TRB reads were obtained, corresponding to roughly 1.5 +/- 0.3 million reads per library. The diversity and physicochemical repertoire analyses included about a dozen donors pooled from two independent experiments. Naive subsets from about 5 donors and memory cells from 3 donors were included in the TRBV-TRBJ cluster analysis. The investigation overall reported the following: TRBV-TRBJ usage was similar between naive CXCR3-negative and CXCR3-positive cells from the same donor, while memory cells showed distinct patterns. Comparably high repertoire diversity was found in both naive subsets, whereas much lower repertoire diversity was found in memory CD8+ T cells. CXCR3 expression partially decreased after cryopreservation, so most assays used freshly isolated PBMCs. Because surface CD5, which has been linked to self-reactivity in mice, was comparable between naive subsets, TCR interaction strength was also inferred from TRB CDR3 physicochemical properties. TRB CDR3s from CXCR3-positive naive cells showed higher hydrophobicity (lower Kidera factor 4), lower energy, and higher strength and volume indices than CXCR3-negative naive cells.

For each CD8+ T cell subset, flow sorting was done in triplicate, and 250,000 to 300,000 cells per subset went directly into RLT lysis buffer. To exclude memory contaminants, naive CD8+ T cells were stringently defined as CD45RO-CCR7+CD27+CD95-. Peripheral blood mononuclear cells were isolated from buffy coats using standard density gradient centrifugation. Naive CXCR3-negative and CXCR3-positive CD8+ T cells were flow-sorted on a FACSAria III. An RNeasy Mini Kit was used to extract total RNA from the sorted cells. Points on this clonotype: It has no known antigen specificity.

The CDR3 runs 14 amino acids, cysteine and phenylalanine included. No DNA accompanies this entry. Via the germline V gene, CDR1 is MDHEN and CDR2 SYDVKM. The sequencing machine was a NextSeq 550. The Human TCR Profiling Kit (MiLaboratory) was used to make UMI-labeled 5' RACE TRB cDNA libraries. cDNA synthesis used the entire amount of extracted RNA, and PCR amplification then used the entire amount of cDNA produced. The libraries were made side by side, with each library going through the same number of PCR cycles. Regarding the original processing steps: With a minimum of two reads required per UMI, MIGEC and MiXCR pulled out about 52,000 +/- 9,100 unique UMI-labeled TRB cDNA molecules from each library. On average, around 40,000 +/- 10,000 functional in-frame TRB CDR3 nucleotide clonotypes lacking stop codons were found per library. After downsampling to 5000 UMI-labeled TRB molecules per sample, diversity metrics, including normalized Shannon-Wiener and Chao1, were computed in VDJtools. VDJtools computed clonotype-size-weighted physicochemical properties of the central five CDR3 residues: interaction energy, strength, volume and Kidera factor 4. After TCRdb reprocessed the reads, each CDR3 protein sequence was kept as one row, without DNA. V and J calls and clone size were set by TCRdb, not the authors. The record for this sample contains 150,000 to 180,000 distinct CDR3 sequences. The ten most abundant clones make up under 0.5% of the sample.

The chain is encoded by TRBV28 joined to TRBJ2-1; there is no DNA to check the TCRdb D call of TRBD2. The receptor comes from a human donor in good health. Some clones in this sample may be carry-over from other donors' samples. The specimen sequenced was naive CXCR3+ CD8+ T cells from blood. The label giving this sample's cell subset or site can be read as: CD45RO-CCR7+CD27+CD95- naive CD8+ T cells expressing CXCR3 (TNR3+). For the CDR3, the sequence is CATKIADPYNEQFF. Reference TRBV28 and TRBJ2-1 genes cover what lies past the CDR3, so the full variable domain is DVKVTQSSRYLVKRTGEKVFLECVQDMDHENMFWYRQDPGLGLRLIYFSYDVKMKEKGDIPEGYSVSREKKERFSLILESASTNQTSMYLCATKIADPYNEQFFGPGTRLTVL.